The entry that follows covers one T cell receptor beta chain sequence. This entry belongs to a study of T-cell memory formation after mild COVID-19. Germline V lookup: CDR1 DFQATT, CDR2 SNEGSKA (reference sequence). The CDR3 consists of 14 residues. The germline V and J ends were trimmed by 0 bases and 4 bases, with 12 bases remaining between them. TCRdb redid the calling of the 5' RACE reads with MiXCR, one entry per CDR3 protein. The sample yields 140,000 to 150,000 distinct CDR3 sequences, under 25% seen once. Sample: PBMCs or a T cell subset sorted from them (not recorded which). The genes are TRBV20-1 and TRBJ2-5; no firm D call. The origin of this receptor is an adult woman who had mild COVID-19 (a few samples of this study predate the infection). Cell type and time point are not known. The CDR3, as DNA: TGCAGTGCTAGAGATCAGGTCGGAAGAGAGACCCAGTACTTC. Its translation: CSARDQVGRETQYF.